This T cell receptor (beta chain) was obtained from a study of molecular identifiers for immune sequencing clone quantification. The germline V gene has CDR1 SEHNR and CDR2 FQNEAQ (reference sequence). V was cut by 6 bases and J by 4 bases, with 14 bases left in between. The CDR3 covers 14 residues. Previously described methods and listed TCR primers were employed for the bulk TCR libraries. TCRdb reprocessed the PCR reads with MiXCR, giving one entry per CDR3 protein. This sample has approximately 500,000 distinct CDR3 sequences; around 23% occur once, and the top ten carry over 0.6%. From 20,000 to 1,000,000 sorted cells, naive CD8 libraries were generated with 10%, 30% or 50% RNA. As CD8+CD4-CCR7+CD45RA+ cells, naive CD8 T cells were sorted. Study-level findings and limits: Clones exceeding 20 RNA copies carried over 98% of effector molecules but under 1% of naive-cell molecules.

A remark on this clonotype: The target antigen is unknown.

The specimen sequenced was naive CD8+ T cells from blood, with Jurkat cell RNA spiked in. Subset specified: FACS-sorted CD8+CD4-CCR7+CD45RA+ naive T cells. This chain joins TRBV7-9 and TRBJ2-3; D is unresolved. This receptor was identified in a human donor in good health. Some libraries in this study had Jurkat cell RNA spiked in. The CDR3 region is CASRALSVADTQYF. The CDR3 nucleotides are TGTGCCAGCAGAGCGCTCAGCGTTGCAGATACGCAGTATTTT.